The 29 T cell receptor beta chains below all came from one sample that was sequenced in a study of cytomegalovirus exposure and HLA in healthy donors. In the PCR, 60 Vbeta and 13 Jbeta primers were used. Data came from immunoSEQ multiplex PCR; TCRdb stores just in-frame clones and leaves some out. The sample has about 180,000 clones, 75% to 85% seen once. Sequencing was carried out using PBMCs. The receptors come from a woman aged 55 to 70 in good health and CMV-seropositive.

A note on this clone: A junction boundary mismatches the germline segment, possibly from a read error. In DNA, the CDR3 is TGTGCCACCCGGGACAATGAAATCCTAAAAGGAAACAGTCAGTACTTC. Translating gives CATRDNEILKGNSQYF. J is TRBJ2-4 and V is TRBV10-3, with D possibly being TRBD1 (6 bases). Germline V lookup: CDR1 ENHRY, CDR2 SYGVKD. The CDR3 spans 16 residues.

The V call is TRBV28, the J call TRBJ1-4; D might be TRBD1 (6 bases). The germline V and J ends were trimmed by 6 bases and 4 bases, with 12 bases remaining between them. The germline gives CDR1 MDHEN, CDR2 SYDVKM. CDR3 size: 14 residues. The CDR3 nucleotides read TGTGCCAGCAGCCCAGGGGCGCGTAATGAAAAACTGTTTTTT. This gives the protein CASSPGARNEKLFF.

The chain carries TRBV7-8 and TRBJ2-1; TRBD2 matches at 9 bases. Unmatched junction bases numbered 9, after V lost 0 bases and J lost 9 bases. CDR3 size: 16 residues. In germline, CDR1 is SGHVS, CDR2 FQNEAQ. DNA of the CDR3: TGTGCCAGCAGCTTAGCGGCGGGGGGGCGACTGGGTGAGCAGTTCTTC. Translation gives CASSLAAGGRLGEQFF.

The chain recombines TRBV4-1 with TRBJ1-4; TRBD1 aligns across 7 bases. J was trimmed by 5 bases and V by 7 bases; bases with no gene match: 13. The CDR3 runs 16 residues. Per the germline V gene, CDR1 is MGHRA and CDR2 is YSYEKL. The CDR3 region has the DNA TGCGCCAGCAAGTTTTTGTGGGGACAGCCAAATGAAAAACTGTTTTTT. Translation gives CASKFLWGQPNEKLFF.

The CDR3 nucleotides read TGTGCCAGCAGTTTATCCGAGTCCGGGGAGCTGTTTTTT. Protein sequence: CASSLSESGELFF. The chain uses TRBV28 and TRBJ2-2, with unresolved D. The CDR3 spans 13 residues. V lost 1 base and J lost 6, with 6 bases in between. Germline V gene sequence: CDR1 MDHEN, CDR2 SYDVKM.

The V gene is TRBV2, the J gene TRBJ1-5; TRBD1 aligns across 10 bases. CDR1 is SNHLY and CDR2 is FYNNEI in the germline V gene. The junction had 3 bases not matched to a gene; V was cut back by 4 bases and J by 6 bases. This CDR3 comprises 14 residues. DNA for the CDR3: TGTGCCAGCAGTGCGACAGGGGGCGGTCAGCCCCAGCATTTT. Translating gives CASSATGGGQPQHF.

The rearrangement joins TRBV5-1 to TRBJ1-1; D may be TRBD1 (5 bases). Trimming removed 2 bases at V and 6 bases at J, with 11 bases between. The V gene's germline CDR1 is SGHRS and CDR2 YFSETQ. The CDR3 totals 13 residues. CDR3 in amino acids: CASSFSRAAEAFF. The CDR3 DNA follows: TGCGCCAGCAGCTTCAGCAGGGCCGCTGAAGCTTTCTTT.

Comments on this clone: A read error may produce the germline difference seen at one junction end. The CDR3 protein is CASSPGGAGANGLTF. In nucleotides, the CDR3 is TGCGCCAGCAGCCCGGGGGGAGCTGGGGCCAACGGCCTGACTTTC. This chain joins TRBV5-1 and TRBJ2-6; 7 bases line up with TRBD2. CDR3 size: 15 residues. Germline V gene sequence: CDR1 SGHRS, CDR2 YFSETQ.

J is TRBJ1-5 and V is TRBV30; 7 positions agree with TRBD1. The CDR3 contains 13 residues. V was clipped by 5 bases and J by 5 bases; unmatched bases: 6. CDR1 is GTSNPN and CDR2 is SVGIG in the germline V gene (reference sequence). Written as DNA, the CDR3 is TGTGCCTGGGCACAGGGGTTAGATCAGCCCCAGCATTTT. It codes for CAWAQGLDQPQHF.

This chain connects TRBV9 to TRBJ2-2; no clear D gene. There are 13 residues in the CDR3. CDR1 SGDLS and CDR2 YYNGEE come from the germline V gene. The V end was cut by 7 bases, the J end by 0 bases, with 7 bases between. DNA for the CDR3: TGTGCCAGCGGTCAGGCGAACACCGGGGAGCTGTTTTTT. This gives the protein CASGQANTGELFF.

A few counts support this clone. DNA for the CDR3: TGTGCCAGCAGTTTACGGGGAGGGACAGATACGCAGTATTTT. Protein: CASSLRGGTDTQYF. This chain uses TRBV6-5 with TRBJ2-3; 7 nucleotides line up with TRBD2. V was clipped by 4 bases and J by 3 bases; unmatched bases: 4. Germline CDR1 MNHEY, CDR2 SVGAGI. The CDR3 is made up of 14 amino acids.

This clone has more than one count but fewer than ten. The chain uses TRBV28 and TRBJ1-5; 7 bases fit TRBD1. From germline, CDR1 is MDHEN and CDR2 SYDVKM. The CDR3 spans 14 residues. V shed 6 bases and J 3 bases; nucleotides not matched to a gene: 5. The CDR3 spells CASRTGASNQPQHF. The CDR3 DNA is TGTGCCAGCAGAACAGGGGCATCCAATCAGCCCCAGCATTTT. Together with reference TRBV28 and TRBJ1-5, the CDR3 gives the full variable domain: DVKVTQSSRYLVKRTGEKVFLECVQDMDHENMFWYRQDPGLGLRLIYFSYDVKMKEKGDIPEGYSVSREKKERFSLILESASTNQTSMYLCASRTGASNQPQHFGDGTRLSIL.

With respect to this clone: A junction end diverges from the germline sequence, so it may reflect a read error. The V call is TRBV4-1, the J call TRBJ1-2; 7 nucleotides agree with TRBD1. Germline values: CDR1 MGHRA, CDR2 YSYEKL. This CDR3 region has 17 residues. CDR3 in amino acids: CASSGRDRAPRGDGYAF. The CDR3 nucleotides are TGCGCCAGCAGTGGGCGAGACAGGGCTCCCCGAGGGGATGGCTACGCCTTC.

Comments on this clone: One junction end does not reproduce the germline sequence, and a read error may be involved. The chain employs TRBV10-3 and TRBJ2-6; 7 nucleotides line up with TRBD2. Germline CDR1 is ENHRY and CDR2 is SYGVKD. The CDR3 is 16 amino acids. As DNA, the CDR3 is TGTGCCATCAGCGAGCTAGCGGCAGTCGGGGCCAACGGCCTGACTTTC. Translation: CAISELAAVGANGLTF.

The rearrangement uses TRBV5-4 and TRBJ2-2, with 8 bases lining up with TRBD1. V trimming: 6 bases; J trimming: 2 bases; junction bases outside the gene matches: 3. The CDR3 consists of 14 residues. CDR1 and CDR2 (germline): SGHNT, YYREEE (reference sequence). CDR3 nucleotide sequence: TGTGCCAGCATGGGACAGGACAACACCGGGGAGCTGTTTTTT. This gives the protein CASMGQDNTGELFF.

This clone has a single count. The chain carries TRBV28 and TRBJ2-3; no definite D call. Germline-derived CDR1 and CDR2 are MDHEN and SYDVKM. The ends were cut back, 1 base at V and 0 bases at J, with 8 bases in the middle. This CDR3 spans 15 amino acids. Here the CDR3 reads CASSLSGRSTDTQYF. Here the CDR3 DNA reads TGTGCCAGCAGTTTATCAGGTCGTAGCACAGATACGCAGTATTTT.

This clone turned up a few times. The chain uses TRBV9 and TRBJ1-2, with 10 bases lining up with TRBD1. V lost 7 bases and J lost 4; bases outside the gene matches: 4. Germline assignment: CDR1 SGDLS and CDR2 YYNGEE. CDR3 length: 13 amino acids. The CDR3 loop reads CASSGTGAYGYTF. CDR3 coding DNA: TGTGCCAGCTCCGGGACAGGGGCCTATGGCTACACCTTC.

The chain's CDR3 is CASKPRTSGRDEQYF. The CDR3 DNA is TGTGCCAGTAAACCAAGGACTAGCGGGCGAGACGAGCAGTACTTC. The rearrangement joins TRBV19 to TRBJ2-7, with 11 bases that match TRBD2. The CDR3 runs to 15 residues. J gave up 5 bases and V 7 bases, and 10 bases lay outside the gene matches. CDR1 LNHDA and CDR2 SQIVND come from the germline V gene (reference sequence).

The sample holds a few counts of this clone. The chain has TRBV4-2 and TRBJ2-5; D is possibly TRBD1 (5 bases). Germline V CDR1 and CDR2: LGHNA, YNFKEQ. The V and J ends lost 0 bases and 5 bases respectively, with 10 bases between them. The CDR3 totals 14 residues. The CDR3 sequence: CASSQDRGGETQYF. The DNA for the CDR3 is TGTGCCAGCAGCCAAGATAGGGGTGGGGAGACCCAGTACTTC.

This clone was counted once. The J gene is TRBJ1-5, the V gene TRBV29-1, with 9 bases lining up with TRBD1. The CDR3 is made up of 15 amino acids. Germline CDR1 and CDR2: SQVTM and ANQGSEA. V trimming: 1 base; J trimming: 2 bases; junction bases outside the gene matches: 3. CDR3 in DNA: TGCAGCGTTGAAGTGGGACAGGGAGGCAATCAGCCCCAGCATTTT. Amino acid sequence: CSVEVGQGGNQPQHF.

The chain links TRBV5-5 to TRBJ1-5, with a weak D call TRBD1 (5 bases). CDR1 SGHKS and CDR2 YYEKEE come from the germline V gene (reference sequence). This CDR3 spans 14 amino acids. Trimming stripped 2 bases from V and 2 bases from J, with 8 bases between. As DNA, the CDR3 is TGTGCCAGCAGCTTCGCCAGGGGCAATCAGCCCCAGCATTTT. Its protein is CASSFARGNQPQHF.

J is TRBJ2-7 and V is TRBV5-4; tentative D call: TRBD2 (6 bases). This CDR3 comprises 14 residues. V lost 4 bases to trimming and J lost 5 bases, with 16 bases between them. CDR1 and CDR2 from the germline V gene are SGHNT and YYREEE (reference sequence). CDR3 bases: TGTGCCAGCAGCCCCCGACACTCGGGGGACGAGCAGTACTTC. This codes for CASSPRHSGDEQYF.

The chain carries TRBV7-2 and TRBJ1-3; perhaps TRBD1 as D (5 bases). Trimming took off 1 base at V and 2 bases at J, with 6 bases between the two ends. The CDR3 totals 14 residues. Germline V gives CDR1 SGHTA, CDR2 FQGNSA. The CDR3 DNA reads TGTGCCAGCAGCTTAGGGACAACTGGAAACACCATATATTTT. Encoded protein: CASSLGTTGNTIYF.

The chain employs TRBV15 and TRBJ1-5; 9 bases fit TRBD1. The CDR3 extends over 18 amino acids. Trimming cost V 1 base and J 0 bases; bases outside gene matches: 7. Germline V gene data show CDR1 as LNHNV and CDR2 as YYDKDF (reference sequence). The DNA for the CDR3 is TGTGCCACCAGCAGAGTGGGACAGGGTGATTATAGCAATCAGCCCCAGCATTTT. Residues: CATSRVGQGDYSNQPQHF.

This chain links TRBV5-6 with TRBJ2-2, with 9 bases identical to TRBD2. V shed 4 bases and J 5 bases; nucleotides not matched to a gene: 12. The germline gives CDR1 SGHDT, CDR2 YYEEEE. The CDR3 length is 17 residues. The CDR3 spells CASSRPGGGGRTGELFF. In DNA form, the CDR3 reads TGTGCCAGCAGCCGCCCCGGCGGGGGGGGCCGGACCGGGGAGCTGTTTTTT.

Worth noting for this clone: The same CDR3 also results from other DNA sequences found in this sample. This chain uses TRBV13 with TRBJ1-5; 7 bases align to TRBD1. V gave up 6 bases and J gave up 2 bases; unmatched junction bases: 4. The CDR3 sequence is 14 residues long. CDR1 PRHDT and CDR2 FYEKMQ come from the germline V gene (reference sequence). The CDR3 sequence is CASSPGQGNQPQHF. The CDR3 DNA reads as TGTGCCAGCAGTCCCGGACAGGGCAATCAGCCCCAGCATTTT.

This clone was observed a handful of times. The rearrangement links TRBV7-9 to TRBJ1-2; unclear D gene. Germline lookup yields CDR1 SEHNR and CDR2 FQNEAQ (reference sequence). V was trimmed by 2 bases and J by 3 bases, leaving 10 bases between them. The length of the CDR3 is 14 residues. The CDR3 bases are TGTGCCAGCAGCTTAATGTCAGGCGACTATGGCTACACCTTC. It yields the protein CASSLMSGDYGYTF.

A remark on this clone: Germline is not matched at one junction end, which may reflect a read error. This chain links TRBV6-5 with TRBJ2-6, with 8 nucleotides matching TRBD2. The CDR3 totals 15 residues. CDR1 and CDR2 (germline): MNHEY, SVGAGI. The CDR3 spells CASRTSASGANGLTF. The CDR3 DNA sequence: TGTGCCAGCAGGACTAGCGCATCTGGGGCCAACGGCCTGACTTTC.

The chain links TRBV19 to TRBJ2-1; 10 bases are a match to TRBD2. Trimming removed 3 bases from V and 9 bases from J; junction bases left unmatched: 11. The CDR3 spans 16 residues. CDR1 LNHDA and CDR2 SQIVND come from the germline V gene (reference sequence). This CDR3 reads CASSISSGSGLAEQFF. DNA for the CDR3: TGTGCCAGTAGTATCTCTAGCGGGAGTGGTTTGGCTGAGCAGTTCTTC.